Sequencing of this T cell receptor beta chain was carried out in a study of T cells in Graves' hyperthyroidism and ophthalmopathy. About the research overall: Peripheral blood was drawn at first diagnosis, prior to all treatment.

Patients having uncontrolled infection, another autoimmune disease, pregnancy or lactation were not included. It was RNA transcripts that yielded the amplified TCR beta CDR3 regions. The study used the HTBI primer set for a first-round RT-PCR of the TCR CDR3. TCRdb recomputed calls from the multiplex PCR reads with MiXCR, one row per CDR3 protein. The top ten clones hold about 10% of a sample with around 520,000 distinct CDR3 sequences, less than 25% of them seen once. Germline V gene data show CDR1 as SGHDT and CDR2 as YYEEEE. The CDR3 is 14 amino acids. Unmatched junction bases numbered 6, after V lost 4 bases and J lost 4 bases.

This sequence was found in a woman under 40 with Graves' ophthalmopathy. Sequenced input: blood. The chain is built from TRBV5-6 and TRBJ2-5; 8 bases agree with TRBD1. The CDR3 nucleotides are TGTGCCAGCAGCCGCCGGACAGGGCGAGAGACCCAGTACTTC. This codes for CASSRRTGRETQYF.